The table lists the clone carrying this T cell receptor (beta chain) with many counts. Its specificity is not known. These data originate in a study of post-analysis software for immune sequencing data. Sequencing libraries made from TCR beta cDNA carried unique molecular identifiers. It was from approximately 0.91 to 9.4 million T cells that some 470,000 cDNA molecules came. TCRdb re-called the PCR reads through MiXCR, storing one row per CDR3 protein. The data contain fewer than 850,000 distinct CDR3 sequences, 25% to 30% of them singletons. Study findings and constraints: When patients were compared with controls, a handful of TRBV segments were more frequent, TRBV5-6, TRBV5-1 and TRBV20-1 among them.

There are 12 residues in the CDR3. Trimming left V 5 bases short and J 2 bases short, with 10 bases between. Germline-derived CDR1 and CDR2 are SQVTM and ANQGSEA. This clonotype was sampled from a girl between 5 and 17 years old with multiple sclerosis. The gene calls are TRBV29-1 and TRBJ2-7, with D unresolved. Sample: blood. This chain's CDR3 is CSVRGLTYEQYF. For the CDR3, the DNA is TGCAGCGTTCGAGGCCTCACCTACGAGCAGTACTTC.